The entry below describes one T cell receptor (beta chain). Its target is not known. Vbeta (60) and Jbeta (13) primers were used in the PCR. Profiled with immunoSEQ multiplex PCR; TCRdb holds only in-frame clones, not every one. This table holds 130,000 or so clones, 74% found once. This CDR3 is 17 amino acids long. V shed 2 bases and J shed 2 bases, with 17 bases lying between them. Per the germline V gene, CDR1 is SGHNT and CDR2 is YYREEE (reference sequence). This specimen comes from a study of cytomegalovirus exposure and HLA in healthy donors. General study findings and limits: Among CMV-associated TCR beta chains, most appeared HLA-restricted in a later analysis.

Sequencing was carried out using PBMCs. The TCR comes from a man aged 35-49 years in good health and CMV-seropositive. The chain recombines TRBV5-4 with TRBJ1-3; D might be TRBD1 (6 bases). CDR3 sequence reads: CASSLGAGTRTGNTIYF. The CDR3 coding sequence is TGTGCCAGCAGCTTAGGAGCCGGGACAAGAACTGGAAACACCATATATTTT.